The T cell receptor (beta chain) under discussion was sequenced for a study of regulatory T cells in long-lasting Graves disease. Study-level points and caveats: Segments TRBV28, TRBJ1-2 and TRBJ2-5 showed preferential usage in persistent disease.

HTBI primers from iRepertoire and Arm-PCR of CDR3 regions yielded the TCR beta libraries. Source study methods: Samples revealed approximately 67 TRBV and roughly 15 TRBJ segments. TCRdb passed the multiplex PCR reads through MiXCR, listing each CDR3 protein once. TCRdb assigned the V and J calls; the authors' analysis was not used. The sample contains about 540,000 distinct CDR3 sequences, around an eighth of which appear only once. This clonotype has a count of ten or more. As yet, its antigen is unknown. Trimming took 5 bases from V and 4 from J, leaving 12 bases between them. The CDR3 totals 13 residues. CDR1 and CDR2 (germline): SGHRS, YFSETQ. Stated time point: newly diagnosed GD, antithyroid drugs for less than 3 months. RNA extracted from PBMCs served as the sequencing template. These sequences were also reported in another study, on T cells in Graves' hyperthyroidism and ophthalmopathy. As that study records: Peripheral blood also featured most of the thyroid clonotypes expanded above 0.001. Model-based prediction identified ophthalmopathy a median around seven months prior to its onset.

The source of this sequence is a man aged 25 to 45 with Graves disease. The chain employs TRBV5-1 and TRBJ1-2; a weak D match, TRBD1 (6 bases). The material was peripheral blood mononuclear cells (PBMCs), obtained at new diagnosis, from a patient treated with antithyroid drugs. The CDR3 DNA follows: TGCGCCAGCAGGGGGGCAGGAGCCTATGGCTACACCTTC. Its translation: CASRGAGAYGYTF.